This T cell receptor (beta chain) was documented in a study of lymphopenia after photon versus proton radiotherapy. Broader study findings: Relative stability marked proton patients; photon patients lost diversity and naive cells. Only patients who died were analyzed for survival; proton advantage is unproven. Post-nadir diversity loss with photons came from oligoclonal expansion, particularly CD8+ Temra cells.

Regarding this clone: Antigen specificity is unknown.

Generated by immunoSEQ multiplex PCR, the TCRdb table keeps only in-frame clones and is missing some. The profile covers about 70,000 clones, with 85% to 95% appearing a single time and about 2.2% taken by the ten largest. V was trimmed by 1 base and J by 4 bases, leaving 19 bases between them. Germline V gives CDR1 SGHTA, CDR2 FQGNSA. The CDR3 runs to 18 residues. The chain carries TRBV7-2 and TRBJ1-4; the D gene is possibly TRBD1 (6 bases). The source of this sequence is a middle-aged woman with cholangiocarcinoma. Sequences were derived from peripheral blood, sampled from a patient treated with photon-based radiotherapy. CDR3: CASSLGLTGRRGNEKLFF. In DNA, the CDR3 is TGTGCCAGCAGCTTAGGGCTTACAGGGAGACGGGGTAATGAAAAACTGTTTTTT.